This TCR beta chain was sequenced for a study of PD-L1 blockade in urothelial cancer. Across the whole study: At 3 weeks after treatment start (second dose) and again at 6 weeks, blood was analyzed.

PCRs each included synthetic TCR analog templates spiked in. Sequenced by immunoSEQ multiplex PCR; TCRdb stores in-frame clones only, minus some. The sample records about 43,000 clones, around nine tenths being singletons. Points on this clone: As yet, its antigen is unknown.

Samples spanned pretreatment and treatment, with 1 to 8 time points per patient. J was trimmed by 5 bases and V by 8 bases; bases with no gene match: 9. Per germline, CDR1 SGHNT and CDR2 YYREEE (reference sequence). The CDR3 has 14 residues. Findings and caveats of the study: Below-median pretreatment blood TCR clonality was a predictor of better survival.

This specimen was PBMCs, taken around atezolizumab (anti-PD-L1) treatment. This TCR derives from a woman aged 55-69 years with urothelial cancer. The V gene is TRBV5-4, the J gene TRBJ1-2; 10 bases are a match to TRBD1. The CDR3 region has the DNA TGTGCCAGTAATAGACAGGGGGCAATTTATGGCTACACCTTC. Protein: CASNRQGAIYGYTF.